This T cell receptor beta chain came from a study of CD4 T cells in relation to SARS-CoV-2 and coronaviruses. About the study: A couple of subjects were Hispanic; patients were roughly 8 males and a few females. General study results and limits: This crossreactivity analysis covered spike protein alone, no other viral proteins.

Naive and memory CD4+ T cells were separated from cryopreserved PBMCs. As for this clone: Its target is unknown.

This CDR3 is 15 amino acids long. Germline CDR1 is KGHSH and CDR2 is LQKENI. V was clipped by 3 bases and J by 2 bases; unmatched bases: 3. Sequencing used immunoSEQ multiplex PCR; TCRdb keeps in-frame clones, though not all of them. The sample comprises approximately 37,000 clones, over 75% of which are singletons, and roughly 3.2% rests with the top ten. V gene TRBV18 combines with J gene TRBJ2-3; 9 bases align to TRBD2. What was sequenced was memory CD4+ T cells from PBMCs. The receptor was derived from an adult with COVID-19. The CDR3 loop is CASSPLAGPTDTQYF. The CDR3 DNA is TGTGCCAGCTCACCGCTAGCGGGACCCACAGATACGCAGTATTTT.